This entry lists 23 T cell receptor beta chains sequenced from one sample in a study of molecular identifiers for immune sequencing clone quantification. TCRdb passed the PCR reads through MiXCR, listing each CDR3 protein once. The sample consists of about 10,000 distinct CDR3 sequences, about a fifth of them appearing once. Input material: naive CD8+ T cells from blood, with Jurkat cell RNA spiked in. Subset defined: FACS-sorted CD8+CD4-CCR7+CD45RA+ naive T cells. All receptors derive from a human donor in good health. Some libraries in this study had Jurkat cell RNA spiked in.

This clonotype occurred a few times. This may arise from a read error, as a much more abundant clone is one base away. J is TRBJ1-1 and V is TRBV9, with TRBD1 as a possible D gene (5 bases). Germline V gene lookup returns CDR1 SGDLS and CDR2 YYNGEE. CDR3 length equals 13 residues. CDR3 coding DNA: TGTGCCGGCAGCTTGGGGGAGATCACTGAAGCTTTCTTT. It encodes CAGSLGEITEAFF. Together with reference TRBV9 and TRBJ1-1, the CDR3 gives the full variable domain: DSGVTQTPKHLITATGQRVTLRCSPRSGDLSVYWYQQSLDQGLQFLIQYYNGEERAKGNILERFSAQQFPDLHSELNLSSLELGDSALYFCAGSLGEITEAFFGQGTRLTVV.

With respect to this clonotype: A much larger clone differs from this one at a single base, so this may be a read error. The gene calls are TRBV15 and TRBJ2-7; D is unresolved. Germline lookup yields CDR1 LNHNV and CDR2 YYDKDF (reference sequence). This CDR3 has 14 residues. V lost 0 bases and J lost 0, with 6 bases in between. The CDR3 region has the DNA TGTGCCACCAGCAGAGAGGTAATCTCCTACGAGCAGTACTTC. Translated, it gives CATSREVISYEQYF. Together with reference TRBV15 and TRBJ2-7, the CDR3 gives the full variable domain: DAMVIQNPRYQVTQFGKPVTLSCSQTLNHNVMYWYQQKSSQAPKLLFHYYDKDFNNEADTPDNFQSRRPNTSFCFLDIRSPGLGDTAMYLCATSREVISYEQYFGPGTRLTVT.

This clonotype appeared a few times. The CDR3 DNA is TGTGCCAGTAGTATTGGGCAGGGTAGGATTATCGCTGAAGCTTTCTTT. Translated: CASSIGQGRIIAEAFF. The chain uses TRBV19 and TRBJ1-1; possible D gene TRBD1, 5 bases. Germline loops: CDR1 LNHDA, CDR2 SQIVND (reference sequence). Trimming removed 3 bases from V and 6 bases from J, with 20 bases in between. The CDR3 extends over 16 amino acids.

In its sample, this clonotype was seen a few times. A clone one base away is much larger, so this may be a read error. This chain connects TRBV13 to TRBJ2-3, with 10 nucleotides matching TRBD2. The CDR3 is 16 residues long. V gave up 8 bases and J gave up 5 bases; unmatched junction bases: 13. Germline values: CDR1 PRHDT, CDR2 FYEKMQ (reference sequence). The CDR3 DNA reads as TGTGCCAGCGGTCTAGCGGGAGTCAAACTGAGAGATACGCAGTATTTT. Translating it yields CASGLAGVKLRDTQYF. The entire variable domain, with the rest obtained from reference TRBV13 and TRBJ2-3, is as follows: AAGVIQSPRHLIKEKRETATLKCYPIPRHDTVYWYQQGPGQDPQFLISFYEKMQSDKGSIPDRFSAQQFSDYHSELNMSSLELGDSALYFCASGLAGVKLRDTQYFGPGTRLTVL.

This clonotype is labeled medium-sized (0.01 to 0.1%). The rearrangement links TRBV29-1 to TRBJ1-1; D is unclear. V dropped 3 bases and J dropped 0 bases, with 2 bases sitting between them. This CDR3 has 11 amino acids. Germline V gene data show CDR1 as SQVTM and CDR2 as ANQGSEA. This CDR3 reads CSVEMNTEAFF. The CDR3 DNA sequence: TGCAGCGTTGAGATGAACACTGAAGCTTTCTTT.

This clonotype counts as medium-sized (0.01 to 0.1%). This sequence joins TRBV20-1 and TRBJ2-6, with 8 bases identical to TRBD1. Germline trimming cut 6 bases from V and 0 bases from J; bases unmatched to any gene: 10. In germline, CDR1 is DFQATT, CDR2 SNEGSKA (reference sequence). The CDR3 length is 17 residues. CDR3 amino acids: CSAPTGDFVSGANVLTF. CDR3 sequence (DNA): TGCAGTGCGCCGACAGGGGATTTTGTCTCTGGGGCCAACGTCCTGACTTTC.

Details on this clonotype: A read error may explain this, as a much larger clone is one base away. This sequence joins TRBV4-3 and TRBJ1-1; D is perhaps TRBD1 (5 bases). The CDR3 covers 14 residues. Germline V gives CDR1 LGHNA, CDR2 YSLEER. CDR3 sequence (DNA): TGCGCCAGCAGCGTCCTCGGGGGGACCCTTGAAGCTTACTTT. Translating gives CASSVLGGTLEAYF.

This clonotype is termed medium-sized. J is TRBJ2-7 and V is TRBV6-2 or TRBV6-3; 10 bases are shared with TRBD2. With V trimmed by 1 base and J by 2 bases, 5 bases remained unmatched. This CDR3 contains 16 residues. CDR1 is MNHEY, CDR2 SVGEGT, per germline. The CDR3 loop reads CASSYWGTSVAYEQYF. The CDR3 DNA sequence: TGTGCCAGCAGTTACTGGGGGACTAGCGTCGCCTACGAGCAGTACTTC.

This clonotype was recorded many times. This rearrangement joins TRBV6-5 to TRBJ2-4; D gene ambiguous. The CDR3 has 16 amino acids. Germline CDR1 reads MNHEY; CDR2 reads SVGAGI. V was clipped by 3 bases and J by 0 bases, with 12 bases between them. CDR3 residues: CASSYDGSVAKNIQYF. CDR3 nucleotide sequence: TGTGCCAGCAGTTATGATGGCAGCGTAGCCAAAAACATTCAGTACTTC.

The sample holds a few counts of this clonotype. It may be a read error: a sequence one base away is much more abundant. This chain uses TRBV5-1 with TRBJ1-4; 7 positions match TRBD1. CDR1 is SGHRS and CDR2 is YFSETQ in the germline V gene. The CDR3 extends over 15 amino acids. This CDR3 reads CASSLYGTEGEELFF. CDR3 DNA: TGCGCCAGCAGCTTGTATGGGACAGAGGGTGAAGAACTGTTTTTT.

Remarks on this clonotype: This may come from a read error, since a much larger clone is one base off. This chain connects TRBV20-1 to TRBJ2-7; 8 bases map to TRBD1. Germline-derived CDR1 and CDR2 are DFQATT and SNEGSKA (reference sequence). V lost 5 bases and J lost 0; bases outside the gene matches: 9. CDR3 length equals 15 residues. CDR3 sequence reads: CSAGRRDRSSYEQYF. CDR3 nucleotides: TGCAGTGCTGGACGCCGGGACAGGAGCTCCTACGAGCAGTACTTC.

As regards this clonotype: This may be a read error: a much more frequent sequence differs by one nucleotide. V is TRBV19 and J is TRBJ2-3; 10 bases are a match to TRBD2. Looked up from germline, CDR1 is LNHDA and CDR2 is SQIVND (reference sequence). The CDR3 is 15 residues long. J gave up 4 bases and V 5 bases, and 6 bases lay outside the gene matches. This CDR3 reads CASSWASGSADTQYF. DNA of the CDR3: TGTGCCAGTAGTTGGGCTAGCGGGAGCGCAGATACGCAGTATTTT.

A word on this clonotype: A read error may explain this, as a much larger clone is one base away. The chain combines TRBV4-1 with TRBJ2-5; tentatively, D is TRBD1 (5 bases). This CDR3 spans 18 amino acids. Germline CDR1 and CDR2: MGHRA and YSYEKL. CDR3 sequence reads: CASSQDRVAPGREEPQYF. The CDR3 coding sequence is TGCGCCAGCAGCCAAGATCGGGTAGCTCCGGGCAGGGAAGAGCCCCAGTACTTC.

Many counts were recorded for this clonotype. The genes are TRBV11-2 and TRBJ2-7; D may be TRBD1 (6 bases). Germline assignment: CDR1 SGHAT and CDR2 FQNNGV. CDR3 size: 14 residues. V was pared by 3 bases and J by 2 bases, with 11 bases between. CDR3: CASSLVGQTYEQYF. CDR3 nucleotide sequence: TGTGCCAGCAGCTTGGTCGGACAGACCTACGAGCAGTACTTC.

This clonotype was recorded many times. This chain joins TRBV13 and TRBJ2-1; TRBD2 aligns across 9 bases. The V segment lost 1 base and the J segment 7 bases; nucleotides outside the gene matches: 14. Germline lookup yields CDR1 PRHDT and CDR2 FYEKMQ (reference sequence). CDR3 length: 18 amino acids. CDR3 region: CASSLEGSLAGTRNEQFF. Here the CDR3 DNA reads TGTGCCAGCAGCTTAGAGGGTTCACTAGCGGGTACCCGAAATGAGCAGTTCTTC.

In its sample, this clonotype is medium-sized. The V gene is TRBV9, the J gene TRBJ2-5; 10 positions agree with TRBD2. V was clipped by 0 bases and J by 3 bases; unmatched bases: 2. CDR1 and CDR2 from the germline V gene are SGDLS and YYNGEE. The CDR3 runs 15 residues. The CDR3 DNA reads TGTGCCAGCAGCGTAGTTGGACTAGCGGAAGAGACCCAGTACTTC. It yields the protein CASSVVGLAEETQYF.

With regard to this clonotype: A much larger clone differs from this one at a single base, so this may be a read error. V gene TRBV13 combines with J gene TRBJ2-5; D call uncertain. Germline-derived CDR1 and CDR2 are PRHDT and FYEKMQ (reference sequence). This CDR3 is 14 amino acids long. The CDR3: CASSKNGVGEPQYF. The CDR3 nucleotides are TGTGCCAGCAGCAAGAATGGGGTAGGAGAGCCCCAGTACTTC.

Turning to this clonotype: An end of the junction does not agree with germline; a read error may underlie this. The chain has TRBV19 and TRBJ2-1, with 8 bases identical to TRBD2. In germline, CDR1 is LNHDA, CDR2 SQIVND (reference sequence). The CDR3 runs to 18 residues. The DNA for the CDR3 is TGTGCCAGTAGTCTTAAAGGACCGGCTAGCGGGCGCTCCAATGCGCAGTTCTTC. It yields the protein CASSLKGPASGRSNAQFF.

With regard to this clonotype: This may come from a read error, since a much larger clone is one base off. The chain is built from TRBV28 and TRBJ2-7, with D possibly TRBD2 on 5 matching bases. CDR3 length equals 12 residues. Germline assignment: CDR1 MDHEN and CDR2 SYDVKM. CDR3 amino acids: CARSFAGYEQYF. In nucleotides, the CDR3 is TGTGCCCGCAGTTTTGCGGGCTACGAGCAGTACTTC.

On this clonotype: One base away lies a much larger clone, so this may be a sequencing read error. This chain links TRBV12-3 or TRBV12-4 with TRBJ2-2; 7 bases agree with TRBD2. The CDR3 loop spans 16 amino acids. CDR3 protein: CASRPGTTANTGEMFF. The DNA for the CDR3 is TGTGCCAGCAGACCCGGGACTACCGCGAACACCGGGGAGATGTTTTTT.

In its sample, this clonotype was seen a few times. The J gene is TRBJ2-5, the V gene TRBV7-9; 11 bases match TRBD2. The J segment lost 0 bases and the V segment lost 2 bases, leaving 5 bases of the junction unmatched. This CDR3 has 17 residues. The V gene's germline CDR1 is SEHNR and CDR2 FQNEAQ (reference sequence). CDR3 protein: CASSLIAGGPDQETQYF. The CDR3 DNA sequence: TGTGCCAGCAGCTTAATAGCGGGAGGGCCTGACCAAGAGACCCAGTACTTC.

This clonotype is classed as medium-sized. This chain links TRBV29-1 with TRBJ1-5, with a tentative D call TRBD1 (6 bases). Germline-derived CDR1 and CDR2 are SQVTM and ANQGSEA. The CDR3 is 18 amino acids. Trimming took off 1 base at V and 0 bases at J, with 19 bases between the two ends. Here the CDR3 DNA reads TGCAGCGTTGAAGCCGTCGTATCTCCCAGGGGTAGCAATCAGCCCCAGCATTTT. The encoded protein is CSVEAVVSPRGSNQPQHF.

In its sample, this clonotype was seen a few times. A read error is possible here, since a much larger clone lies one base away. V gene TRBV20-1 combines with J gene TRBJ2-1; the D gene is possibly TRBD2 (6 bases). The CDR3 has 15 residues. Germline loops: CDR1 DFQATT, CDR2 SNEGSKA (reference sequence). The V and J ends lost 0 bases and 2 bases respectively, with 11 bases between them. The CDR3 sequence is CSAREYPGAYNEQFF. DNA for the CDR3: TGCAGTGCTAGAGAATACCCGGGGGCCTACAATGAGCAGTTCTTC.